The subject of this entry is one T cell receptor (beta chain). Its antigen remains unidentified. Vbeta (60) and Jbeta (13) primers were used in the PCR. Repertoires were generated with immunoSEQ multiplex PCR, while TCRdb's copy carries only in-frame clones and drops some. The repertoire includes about 94,000 clones, more than 60% of them detected once, and 3.9% sits in the top ten. The data were obtained in a study of cytomegalovirus exposure and HLA in healthy donors. Overall study results and limits: In a later analysis, a missense DCLRE1C variant was linked to TCR beta V- and J-gene trimming. Some public TCRs appeared in many individuals, while most sequences were rare.

The clonotype originates from a man aged 30 to 39 in good health and CMV-seronegative. Sample: PBMCs.

The CDR3, as DNA: TGTGCCAGCAAATCTACTAGCACAGATACGCAGTATTTT. This gives the protein CASKSTSTDTQYF. The chain is built from TRBV9 and TRBJ2-3; D remains ambiguous. The germline V gene encodes CDR1 SGDLS and CDR2 YYNGEE. The CDR3 extends over 13 amino acids. Trimming took off 6 bases at V and 0 bases at J, with 8 bases between the two ends.